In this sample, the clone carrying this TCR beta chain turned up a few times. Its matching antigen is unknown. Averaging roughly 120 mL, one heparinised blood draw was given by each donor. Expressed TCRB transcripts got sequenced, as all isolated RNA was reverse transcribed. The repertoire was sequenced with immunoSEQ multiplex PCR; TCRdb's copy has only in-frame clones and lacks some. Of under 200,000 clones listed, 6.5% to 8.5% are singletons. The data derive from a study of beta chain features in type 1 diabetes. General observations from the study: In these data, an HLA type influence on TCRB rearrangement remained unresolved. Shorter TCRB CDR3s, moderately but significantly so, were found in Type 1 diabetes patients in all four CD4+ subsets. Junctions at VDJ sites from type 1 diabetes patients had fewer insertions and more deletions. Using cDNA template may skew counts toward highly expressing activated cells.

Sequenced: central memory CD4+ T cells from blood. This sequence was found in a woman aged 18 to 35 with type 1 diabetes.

CDR3 DNA: TGTGCCAGCAGCCCCGGGACAGGGTTTAACATTCAGTACTTC. This encodes CASSPGTGFNIQYF. V gene TRBV11-1 combines with J gene TRBJ2-4, with TRBD1 matching 9 bases. V trimming: 5 bases; J trimming: 7 bases; junction bases outside the gene matches: 6. Germline CDR1 and CDR2: SGHAT and FQDESV (reference sequence). This CDR3 has 14 amino acids. The whole variable domain, filled in from reference TRBV11-1 and TRBJ2-4, reads EAEVAQSPRYKITEKSQAVAFWCDPISGHATLYWYRQILGQGPELLVQFQDESVVDDSQLPKDRFSAERLKGVDSTLKIQPAELGDSAMYLCASSPGTGFNIQYFGAGTRLSVL.